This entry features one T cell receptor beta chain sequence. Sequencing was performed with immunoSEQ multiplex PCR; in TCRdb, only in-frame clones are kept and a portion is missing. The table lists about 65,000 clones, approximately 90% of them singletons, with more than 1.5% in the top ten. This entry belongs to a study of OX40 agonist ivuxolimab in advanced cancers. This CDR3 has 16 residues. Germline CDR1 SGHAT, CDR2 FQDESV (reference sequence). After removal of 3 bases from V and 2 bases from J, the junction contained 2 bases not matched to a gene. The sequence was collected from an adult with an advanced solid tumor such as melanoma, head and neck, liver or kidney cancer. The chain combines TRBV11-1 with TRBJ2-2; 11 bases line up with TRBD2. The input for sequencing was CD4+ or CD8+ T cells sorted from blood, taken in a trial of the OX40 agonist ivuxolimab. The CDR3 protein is CASSFGLAGNTGELFF. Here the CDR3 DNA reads TGTGCCAGCAGCTTCGGACTAGCGGGTAACACCGGGGAGCTGTTTTTT.